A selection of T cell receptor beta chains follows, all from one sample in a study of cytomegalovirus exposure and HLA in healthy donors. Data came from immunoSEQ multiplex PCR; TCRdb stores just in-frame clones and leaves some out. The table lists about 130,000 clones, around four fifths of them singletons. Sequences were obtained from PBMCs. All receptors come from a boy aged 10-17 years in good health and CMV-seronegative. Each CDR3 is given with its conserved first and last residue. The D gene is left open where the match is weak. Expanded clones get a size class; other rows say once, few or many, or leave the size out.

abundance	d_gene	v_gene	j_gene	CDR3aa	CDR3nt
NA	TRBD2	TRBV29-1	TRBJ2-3	CSVDGLAGDTDTQYF	TGCAGCGTTGACGGACTAGCGGGAGACACAGATACGCAGTATTTT
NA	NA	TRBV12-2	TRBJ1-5	CASRLVPGVEPQHF	TGTGCAAGTCGCTTAGTCCCAGGGGTGGAGCCCCAGCATTTT
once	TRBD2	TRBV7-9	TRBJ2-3	CASSPTQAGDTDTQYF	TGTGCCAGCAGCCCAACCCAAGCGGGGGACACAGATACGCAGTATTTT
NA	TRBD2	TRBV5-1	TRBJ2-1	CASSLEGLEYNEQFF	TGCGCCAGCAGCTTGGAAGGACTAGAGTACAATGAGCAGTTCTTC
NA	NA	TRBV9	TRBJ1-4	CASSARGDNEKLFF	TGTGCCAGCAGCGCCCGGGGGGATAATGAAAAACTGTTTTTT
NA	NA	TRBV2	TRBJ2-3	CASSGSGPDTQYF	TGTGCCAGCAGTGGGTCAGGGCCAGATACGCAGTATTTT
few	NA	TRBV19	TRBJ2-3	CASSMMASGTDTQYF	TGTGCCAGTAGTATGATGGCTAGCGGCACAGATACGCAGTATTTT
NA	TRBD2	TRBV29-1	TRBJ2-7	CSVGQRGAYEQYF	TGCAGCGTCGGACAACGGGGGGCCTACGAGCAGTACTTC
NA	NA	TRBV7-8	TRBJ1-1	CASSPPGRGHTEAFF	TGTGCCAGCAGCCCCCCCGGCAGGGGCCACACTGAAGCTTTCTTT
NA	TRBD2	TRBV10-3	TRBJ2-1	CAISEQTSGSSNEQFF	TGTGCCATCAGCGAACAGACTAGCGGGAGTTCGAATGAGCAGTTCTTC
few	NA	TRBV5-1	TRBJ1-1	CASSLYAGDTEAFF	TGCGCCAGCAGCCTCTATGCAGGGGACACTGAAGCTTTCTTT
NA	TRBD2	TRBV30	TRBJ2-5	CAWYPSGRIGQETQYF	TGTGCCTGGTACCCTAGCGGGAGGATCGGGCAAGAGACCCAGTACTTC
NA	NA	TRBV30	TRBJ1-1	CGGRLNTEAFF	TGTGGGGGCAGGCTTAACACTGAAGCTTTCTTT
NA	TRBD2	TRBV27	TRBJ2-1	CASRSTSANNEQFF	TGTGCCAGCAGGTCGACTAGCGCCAACAATGAGCAGTTCTTC
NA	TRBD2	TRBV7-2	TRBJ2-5	CASSPDRGAQYF	TGTGCCAGCAGCCCCGACCGGGGGGCCCAGTACTTC
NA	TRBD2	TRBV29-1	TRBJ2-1	CSVELAGRSSYNEQFF	TGTAGCGTTGAACTAGCGGGCCGAAGCTCCTACAATGAGCAGTTCTTC
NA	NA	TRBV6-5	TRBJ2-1	CASSPPEGFQGQFF	TGTGCCAGCAGCCCTCCGGAGGGTTTTCAGGGCCAGTTCTTC
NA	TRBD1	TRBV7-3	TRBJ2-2	CASSSRPYLGQGTGELFF	TGTGCCAGCAGCTCCAGACCTTATTTGGGACAGGGGACCGGGGAGCTGTTTTTT
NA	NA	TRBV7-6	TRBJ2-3	CASSYSGFLDTQYF	TGTGCCAGCAGCTACAGCGGGTTCTTAGATACGCAGTATTTT
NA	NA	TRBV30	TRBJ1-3	CAHDTGAGNTIYF	TGTGCCCACGATACAGGAGCTGGAAACACCATATATTTT
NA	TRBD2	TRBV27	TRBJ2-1	CASSTRTRSAISVEFF	TGTGCCAGCAGTACTAGGACTAGGAGTGCCATCAGTGTAGAGTTCTTC
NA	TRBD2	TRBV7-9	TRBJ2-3	CSSSPRTSGASTDTQYF	TGTTCCAGCAGCCCGAGGACTAGCGGTGCTAGCACAGATACGCAGTATTTT
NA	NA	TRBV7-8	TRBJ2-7	CASSRRGWRDSDYEQYF	TGTGCCAGCAGCCGCCGCGGCTGGCGGGACAGCGACTACGAGCAGTACTTC
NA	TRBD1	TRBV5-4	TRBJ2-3	CASSLSTGVIDTQYF	TGTGCCAGCAGCTTGAGTACAGGGGTGATAGATACGCAGTATTTT
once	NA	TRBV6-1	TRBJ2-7	CASSGGLVKEYYEQYF	TGTGCCAGCAGTGGCGGACTCGTAAAAGAGTACTACGAGCAGTACTTC
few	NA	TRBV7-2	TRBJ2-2	CASSLFGRGGGTGELFF	TGTGCCAGCAGCTTATTTGGCAGGGGCGGGGGCACCGGGGAGCTGTTTTTT
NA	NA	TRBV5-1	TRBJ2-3	CASSLTSTDTQYF	TGCGCCAGCAGCTTGACTAGCACAGATACGCAGTATTTT
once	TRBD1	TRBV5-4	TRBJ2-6	CASSLLTGSTSGANVLTF	TGTGCCAGCAGCCTCTTGACAGGGAGTACGTCTGGGGCCAACGTCCTGACTTTC
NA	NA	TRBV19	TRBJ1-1	CASTELIGVNTEAFF	TGTGCCAGTACCGAACTTATAGGGGTGAACACTGAAGCTTTCTTT
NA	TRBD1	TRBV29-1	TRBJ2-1	CSVRDRVHPNEQFF	TGCAGCGTCCGAGACAGGGTTCATCCCAATGAGCAGTTCTTC
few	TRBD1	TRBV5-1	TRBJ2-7	CASSPGQGGPSYEQYF	TGCGCCAGCAGCCCAGGACAGGGCGGACCCTCCTACGAGCAGTACTTC
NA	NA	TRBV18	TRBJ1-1	CASSPGRGTEAFF	TGTGCCAGCTCACCGGGGAGGGGTACTGAAGCTTTCTTT
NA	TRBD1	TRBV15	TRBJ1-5	CATSRGLSRTGGAQPQHF	TGTGCCACCAGCAGAGGCCTATCTCGGACAGGGGGGGCGCAGCCCCAGCATTTT
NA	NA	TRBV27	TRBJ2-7	CASRQGGSAPASGEQYF	TGTGCCAGCAGGCAAGGGGGTAGCGCCCCGGCTTCGGGAGAGCAGTACTTC
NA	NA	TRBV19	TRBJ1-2	CASSIGTGDGYTF	TGTGCCAGTAGTATAGGAACCGGGGATGGCTACACCTTC
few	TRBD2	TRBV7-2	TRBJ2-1	CASSSGGTSNGNEQFF	TGTGCCAGCAGCTCCGGTGGGACTAGCAACGGGAATGAGCAGTTCTTC
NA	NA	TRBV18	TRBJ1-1	CASSRTQENTEAFF	TGTGCCAGCTCACGCACACAGGAGAACACTGAAGCTTTCTTT
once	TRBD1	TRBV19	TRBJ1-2	CASGQGWDFYGYTF	TGTGCCAGTGGACAGGGTTGGGATTTCTATGGCTACACCTTC
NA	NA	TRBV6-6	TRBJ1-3	CASTPERAGNTIYF	TGTGCCAGCACTCCCGAGAGGGCTGGAAACACCATATATTTT
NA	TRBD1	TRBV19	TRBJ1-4	CASSRQGLSTNEKLFF	TGTGCCAGTAGTAGACAGGGGCTGTCAACTAATGAAAAACTGTTTTTT
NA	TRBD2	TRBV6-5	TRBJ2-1	CASSSGLAAAQYEQFF	TGTGCCAGCAGTTCCGGACTAGCGGCCGCCCAGTATGAGCAGTTCTTC
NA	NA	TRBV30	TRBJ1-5	CAWGAFNQPQHF	TGTGCCTGGGGGGCGTTCAATCAGCCCCAGCATTTT
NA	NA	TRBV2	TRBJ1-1	CASSEDPRETEAFF	TGTGCCAGCAGTGAAGACCCTAGAGAGACTGAAGCTTTCTTT
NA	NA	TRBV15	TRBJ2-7	CATSRDLGSSPGEQYF	TGTGCCACCAGCAGAGATTTAGGGAGTTCCCCGGGCGAGCAGTACTTC
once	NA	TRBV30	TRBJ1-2	CAWSVQGGYGYTF	TGTGCCTGGAGTGTGCAGGGCGGCTATGGCTACACCTTC
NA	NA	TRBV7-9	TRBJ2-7	CASSYSRLDQVHEQYF	TGTGCCAGCAGCTACTCGAGACTAGATCAGGTCCACGAGCAGTACTTC
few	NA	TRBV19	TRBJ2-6	CASSIGGLGGANVLTF	TGTGCCAGTAGTATCGGTGGGCTCGGTGGGGCCAACGTCCTGACTTTC
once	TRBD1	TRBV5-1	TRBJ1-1	CASSGGGQENTEAFF	TGCGCCAGCAGCGGGGGCGGACAGGAGAACACTGAAGCTTTCTTT
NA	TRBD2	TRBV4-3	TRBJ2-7	CASSQELRDYYEQYF	TGCGCCAGCAGCCAAGAGTTAAGGGACTACTACGAGCAGTACTTC
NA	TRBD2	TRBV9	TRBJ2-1	CASSAGLAAYNEQFF	TGTGCCAGCAGCGCGGGACTAGCGGCGTACAATGAGCAGTTCTTC
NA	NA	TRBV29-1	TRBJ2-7	CSVEATDTSYEQYF	TGCAGCGTTGAAGCCACGGACACTTCCTACGAGCAGTACTTC
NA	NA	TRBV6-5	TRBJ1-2	CASSYTGETNYGYTF	TGTGCCAGCAGTTACACTGGAGAGACTAACTATGGCTACACCTTC
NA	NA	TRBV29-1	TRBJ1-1	CSVTRDYSEAFF	TGCAGCGTCACTCGGGACTACAGTGAAGCTTTCTTT